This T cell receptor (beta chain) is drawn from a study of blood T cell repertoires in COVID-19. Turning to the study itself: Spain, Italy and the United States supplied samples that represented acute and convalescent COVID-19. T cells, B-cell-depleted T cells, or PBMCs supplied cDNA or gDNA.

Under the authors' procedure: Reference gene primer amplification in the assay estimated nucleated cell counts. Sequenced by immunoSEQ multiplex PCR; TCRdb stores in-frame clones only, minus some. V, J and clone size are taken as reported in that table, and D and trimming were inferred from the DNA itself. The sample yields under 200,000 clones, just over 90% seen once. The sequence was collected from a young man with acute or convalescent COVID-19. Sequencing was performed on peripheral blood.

CDR3 sequence: CASVRRGARETQYF. The CDR3 DNA reads TGTGCCAGCGTTAGGCGGGGGGCTCGAGAGACCCAGTACTTC. V usage is TRBV3-1 (or the pseudogene TRBV3-2) and J usage is TRBJ2-5, with TRBD2 matching 8 bases. The CDR3 extends over 14 amino acids. With 8 bases clipped from V and 4 bases from J, the junction kept 9 bases outside the gene matches. CDR1 and CDR2 from the germline V gene are LGHDT and YNNKEL (reference sequence).